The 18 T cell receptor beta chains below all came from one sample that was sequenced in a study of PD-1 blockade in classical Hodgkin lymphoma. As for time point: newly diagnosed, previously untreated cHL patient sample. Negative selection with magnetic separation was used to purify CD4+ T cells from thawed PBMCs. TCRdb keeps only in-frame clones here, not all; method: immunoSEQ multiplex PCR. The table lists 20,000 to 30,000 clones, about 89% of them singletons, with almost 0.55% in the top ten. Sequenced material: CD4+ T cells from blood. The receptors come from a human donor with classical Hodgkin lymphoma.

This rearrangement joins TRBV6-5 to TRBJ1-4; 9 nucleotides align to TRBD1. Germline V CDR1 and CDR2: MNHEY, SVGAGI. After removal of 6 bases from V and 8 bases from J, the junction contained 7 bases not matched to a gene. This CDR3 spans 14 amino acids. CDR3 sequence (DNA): TGTGCCAGCAGCCGGGACAGGGTGGGGGAAAAACTGTTTTTT. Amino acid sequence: CASSRDRVGEKLFF.

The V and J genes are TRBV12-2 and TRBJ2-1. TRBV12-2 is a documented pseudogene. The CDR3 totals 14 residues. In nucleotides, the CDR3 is TGTGCAAGTCGCTTACCCATCATAGGGTTAGGGCAGTTCTTC. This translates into CASRLPIIGLGQFF.

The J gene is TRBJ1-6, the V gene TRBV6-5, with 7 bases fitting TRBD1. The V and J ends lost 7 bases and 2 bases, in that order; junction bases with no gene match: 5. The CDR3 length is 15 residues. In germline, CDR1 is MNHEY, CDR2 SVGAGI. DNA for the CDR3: TGTGCCAGCAACGGGGGGACAGCCTATAATTCACCCCTCCACTTT. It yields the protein CASNGGTAYNSPLHF.

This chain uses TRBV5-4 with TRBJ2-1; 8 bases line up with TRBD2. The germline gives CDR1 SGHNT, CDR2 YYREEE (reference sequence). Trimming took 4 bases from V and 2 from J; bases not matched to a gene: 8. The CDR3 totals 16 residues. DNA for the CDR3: TGTGCCAGCAGCAGATTAAGCGGGGGCGCCTACAATGAGCAGTTCTTC. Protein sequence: CASSRLSGGAYNEQFF.

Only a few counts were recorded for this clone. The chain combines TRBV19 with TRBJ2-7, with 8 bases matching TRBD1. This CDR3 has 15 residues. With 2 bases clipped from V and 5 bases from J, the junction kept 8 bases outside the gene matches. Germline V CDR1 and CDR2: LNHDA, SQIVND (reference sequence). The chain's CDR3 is CASSISAQGAHEQYF. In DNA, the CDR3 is TGTGCCAGTAGTATATCGGCCCAGGGGGCCCACGAGCAGTACTTC. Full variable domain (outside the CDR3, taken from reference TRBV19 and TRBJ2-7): DGGITQSPKYLFRKEGQNVTLSCEQNLNHDAMYWYRQDPGQGLRLIYYSQIVNDFQKGDIAEGYSVSREKKESFPLTVTSAQKNPTAFYLCASSISAQGAHEQYFGPGTRLTVT.

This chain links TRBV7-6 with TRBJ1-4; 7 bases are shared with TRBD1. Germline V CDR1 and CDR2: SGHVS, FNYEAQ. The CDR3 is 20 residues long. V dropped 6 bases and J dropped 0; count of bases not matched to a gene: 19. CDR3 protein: CASRKGTDRAAHATNEKLFF. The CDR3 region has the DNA TGTGCCAGCAGAAAGGGGACCGACAGGGCCGCCCATGCAACTAATGAAAAACTGTTTTTT.

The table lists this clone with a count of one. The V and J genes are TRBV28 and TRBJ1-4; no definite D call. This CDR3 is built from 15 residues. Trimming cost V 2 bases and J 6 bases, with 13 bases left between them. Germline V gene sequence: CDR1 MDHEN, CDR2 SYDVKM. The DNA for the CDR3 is TGTGCCAGCAGTTTAATGGGGATAGGAGATGAAAAACTGTTTTTT. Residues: CASSLMGIGDEKLFF.

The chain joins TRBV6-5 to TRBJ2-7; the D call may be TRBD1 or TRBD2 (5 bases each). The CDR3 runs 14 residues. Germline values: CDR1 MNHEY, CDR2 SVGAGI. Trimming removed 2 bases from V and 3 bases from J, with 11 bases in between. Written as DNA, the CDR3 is TGTGCCAGCAGTTACATGAGGGGTAACTACGAGCAGTACTTC. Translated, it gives CASSYMRGNYEQYF.

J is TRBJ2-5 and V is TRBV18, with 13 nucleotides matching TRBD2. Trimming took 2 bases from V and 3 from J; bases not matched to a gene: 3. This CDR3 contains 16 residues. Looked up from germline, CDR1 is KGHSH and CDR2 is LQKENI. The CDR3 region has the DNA TGTGCCAGCTCACCAAGGACTAGCGGGGGTGAAGAGACCCAGTACTTC. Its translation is CASSPRTSGGEETQYF.

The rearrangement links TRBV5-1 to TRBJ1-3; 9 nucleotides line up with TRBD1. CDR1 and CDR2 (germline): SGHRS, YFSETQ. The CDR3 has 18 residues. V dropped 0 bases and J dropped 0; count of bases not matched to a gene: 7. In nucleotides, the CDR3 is TGCGCCAGCAGCTTGGCGGGACAGGGATTAAACTCTGGAAACACCATATATTTT. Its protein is CASSLAGQGLNSGNTIYF. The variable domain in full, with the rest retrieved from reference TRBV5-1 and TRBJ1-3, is KAGVTQTPRYLIKTRGQQVTLSCSPISGHRSVSWYQQTPGQGLQFLFEYFSETQRNKGNFPGRFSGRQFSNSRSEMNVSTLELGDSALYLCASSLAGQGLNSGNTIYFGEGSWLTVV.

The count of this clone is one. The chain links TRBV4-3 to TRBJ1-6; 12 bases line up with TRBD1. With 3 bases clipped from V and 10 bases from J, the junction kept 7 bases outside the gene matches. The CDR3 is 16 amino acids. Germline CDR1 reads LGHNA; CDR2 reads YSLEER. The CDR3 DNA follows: TGCGCCAGCAGCCAGAGATCCGGGACAGGGGGCTCACCCCTCCACTTT. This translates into CASSQRSGTGGSPLHF.

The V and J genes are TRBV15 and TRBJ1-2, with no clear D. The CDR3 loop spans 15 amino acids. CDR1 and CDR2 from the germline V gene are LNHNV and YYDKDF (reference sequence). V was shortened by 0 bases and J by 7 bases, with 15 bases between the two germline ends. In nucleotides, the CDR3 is TGTGCCACCAGCAGAGATCGGGCAGGAACCTCTGGCTACACCTTC. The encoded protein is CATSRDRAGTSGYTF.

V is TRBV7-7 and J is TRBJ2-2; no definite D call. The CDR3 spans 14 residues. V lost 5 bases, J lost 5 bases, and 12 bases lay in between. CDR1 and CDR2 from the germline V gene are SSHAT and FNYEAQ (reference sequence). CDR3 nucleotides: TGTGCCAGCAGCCCCTCTGCCCGGACCGGGGAGCTGTTTTTT. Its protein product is CASSPSARTGELFF.

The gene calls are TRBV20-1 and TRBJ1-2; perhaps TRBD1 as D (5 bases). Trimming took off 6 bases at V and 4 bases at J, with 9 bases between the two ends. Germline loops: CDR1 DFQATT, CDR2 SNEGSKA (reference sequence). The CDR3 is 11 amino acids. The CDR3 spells CSALDSYGYTF. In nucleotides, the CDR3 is TGCAGTGCCCTAGACAGCTATGGCTACACCTTC.

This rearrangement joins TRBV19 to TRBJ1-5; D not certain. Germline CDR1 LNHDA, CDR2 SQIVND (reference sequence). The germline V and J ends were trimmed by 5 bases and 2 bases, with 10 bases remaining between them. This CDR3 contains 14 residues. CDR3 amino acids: CASSPGGRNQPQHF. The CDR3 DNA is TGTGCCAGTAGTCCGGGAGGGCGCAATCAGCCCCAGCATTTT.

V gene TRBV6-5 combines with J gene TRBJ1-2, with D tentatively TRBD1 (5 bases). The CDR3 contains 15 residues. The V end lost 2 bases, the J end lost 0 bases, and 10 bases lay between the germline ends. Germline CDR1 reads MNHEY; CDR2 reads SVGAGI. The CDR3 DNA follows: TGTGCCAGCAGTTACGTTGGGACGGCTAACTATGGCTACACCTTC. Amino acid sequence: CASSYVGTANYGYTF.

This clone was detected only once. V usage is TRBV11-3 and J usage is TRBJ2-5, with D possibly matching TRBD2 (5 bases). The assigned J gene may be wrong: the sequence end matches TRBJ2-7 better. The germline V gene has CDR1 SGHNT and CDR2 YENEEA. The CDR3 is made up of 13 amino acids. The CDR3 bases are TGTGCCAGCAGCTTAGGAGGGCGCAGCGAGCAGTACTTC. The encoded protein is CASSLGGRSEQYF.

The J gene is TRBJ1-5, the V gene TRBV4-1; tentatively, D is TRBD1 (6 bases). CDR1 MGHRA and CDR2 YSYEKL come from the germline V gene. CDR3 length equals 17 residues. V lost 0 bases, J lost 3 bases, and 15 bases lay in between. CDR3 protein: CASSQELGARLNQPQHF. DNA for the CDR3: TGCGCCAGCAGCCAAGAACTGGGGGCGCGCCTCAATCAGCCCCAGCATTTT.